This T cell receptor beta chain was retrieved from a study of T cells in Graves' hyperthyroidism and ophthalmopathy. General study results and limits: Ophthalmopathy could be told apart from stable hyperthyroidism with a 13 V-J model.

V was cut by 7 bases and J by 15 bases, with 22 bases left in between. CDR3 length: 13 amino acids. Germline V gene sequence: CDR1 MNHEY, CDR2 SVGEGT. On this clonotype itself: Its target is not known.

Amplified TCR beta CDR3 regions derived from RNA transcripts. The TCR CDR3 first-round RT-PCR relied on the HTBI primer set. Each CDR3 protein is one row after TCRdb ran MiXCR on the multiplex PCR reads. The table has under 300,000 distinct CDR3 sequences, roughly 13% seen once; the top ten hold 7.8%. This receptor was identified in a woman aged 25 to 39 with Graves' hyperthyroidism that later progressed to Graves' ophthalmopathy. Sequenced material: blood. The chain links TRBV6-2 or TRBV6-3 to TRBJ2-1; D possibly corresponds to TRBD1 (6 bases). CDR3 sequence: CASNLAGTQDWFF. In DNA form, the CDR3 reads TGTGCCAGCAACCTGGCCGGGACACAGGATTGGTTCTTC.